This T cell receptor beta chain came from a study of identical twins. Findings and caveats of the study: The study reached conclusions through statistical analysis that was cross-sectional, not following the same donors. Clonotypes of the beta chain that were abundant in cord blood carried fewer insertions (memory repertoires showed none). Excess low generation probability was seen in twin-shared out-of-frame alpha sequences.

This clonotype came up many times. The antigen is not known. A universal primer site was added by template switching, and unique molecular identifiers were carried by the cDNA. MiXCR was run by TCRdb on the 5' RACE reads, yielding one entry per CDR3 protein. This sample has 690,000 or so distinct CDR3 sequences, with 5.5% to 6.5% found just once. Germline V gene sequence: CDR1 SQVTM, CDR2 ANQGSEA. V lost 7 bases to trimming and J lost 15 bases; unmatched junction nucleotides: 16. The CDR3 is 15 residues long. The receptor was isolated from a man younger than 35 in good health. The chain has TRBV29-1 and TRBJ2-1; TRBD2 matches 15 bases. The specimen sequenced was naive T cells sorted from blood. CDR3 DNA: TGCAGCGCCCCGGGACTAGCGGGAGGAGAGGGGAGGTTGTTCTTC. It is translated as CSAPGLAGGEGRLFF.